This T cell receptor beta chain is from a study of cytomegalovirus exposure and HLA in healthy donors (TCRdb year 2017). For context, the study as a whole: An earlier analysis of some 620 of the donors reported 276 Gb of sequence data and approximately 120 million unique TCR beta sequences obtained from about 179 million T cells. About 300 gigabases of sequencing data and roughly 90 million unique TCR sequences were included in an early release covering 550 to 650 HLA-typed donors. The genetic ancestry cluster associated with self-reported Caucasian donors included around four fifths of the roughly 400 genotyped donors. The study was designed to test whether signatures of past pathogen exposure could be identified by cataloging public T cell receptors. Using immunosequencing, the study profiled T cell repertoires from 640 or so subjects and related those repertoires to cytomegalovirus serostatus. A separate validation cohort of approximately 120 different subjects was used in addition to the approximately 700-subject first cohort. To predict cytomegalovirus infection status, the study brought together high-throughput TCR immunosequencing, statistical association of individual TCRs with disease status, and machine learning. To study patterns of TCR occurrence, a later analysis re-analyzed previously published TCR beta repertoires from 666 donors and added high-resolution HLA genotyping. In the later analysis, no new phenotypic data were used to find candidate immune exposures; instead, reliance was placed on TCR beta sequences and their occurrence across donors. An earlier analysis of 450 to 750 of the donors used high-throughput TCR beta sequencing to judge whether each TCR beta V gene segment behaved as functional or pseudogenic. Donor age, sex, ethnicity and CMV serostatus were compiled alongside the repertoire data. In a later genetic analysis, genome-wide SNP genotypes for about 65% of the roughly 700 donors were used, and that subset was treated as a discovery cohort. All discovery cohort repertoires had been generated on a single sequencing platform. HLA typing covered class I and class II loci at four-digit resolution. Typing coverage differed by locus: A, B, C, DRB1 and DQB1 were typed in roughly 629-640 donors, DQA1 in around 500, DPA1 in 606, and DPB1 in just under 490. About five DR-DQ haplotypes were handled as single units for association and clustering because linkage in the cohort was strong. On average, 235,054 unique TCR beta nucleotide sequences were sequenced per donor among about 400 genotyped donors of the cohort, with around 19% of those sequences being non-productive. The paper's findings and limits, for the study overall: In an earlier analysis of roughly 560 of the donors, most TCR beta V segments were observed in productive rearrangements about 87% or about 30% of the time, broadly matching IMGT annotations. Compared with the approximately 670-donor mean, donors in an Asian-associated ancestry cluster had fewer N-insertions in productive TCRs, according to a later genetic analysis. The presence/absence analyses assumed that sequencing depth was roughly uniform across donors, and that assumption may not be true. Because counts were too low, 15 or so rarely observed V segments, including chromosome 9 orphons, were excluded from the earlier analysis of around 640 of the donors. A cluster of highly shared sequence variants was judged likely to be a technical artifact of the sequencing pipeline. Correlated functional status among segregating V segments might reflect linkage disequilibrium, but an unknown experimental factor could not be ruled out. A further reported finding was that TCR beta sequences accurately predicted the HLA-A and HLA-B alleles for most subjects in the first cohort. The cohort was sequenced for TCR beta chains only, and without alpha or paired-chain data the features that could be detected were limited. In a later analysis, TCR association rates were found to vary across HLA loci, with the most associated TCRs seen for DRB1 alleles and the fewest for HLA-C alleles. While some public TCRs were present in many individuals, most TCR sequences turned up only very rarely across donors. Because the 87-base-pair reads could not distinguish some IMGT-functional V segments, including TRBV6-2 and TRBV6-3, those segments were excluded. Assigning TCR associations to individual alleles was difficult when HLA alleles, especially DR and DQ, strongly co-occurred. An association between a missense DCLRE1C variant and V-gene and J-gene trimming of TCR beta chains was found in a later genetic analysis and replicated in an independent cohort. Three of the identified cytomegalovirus-associated TCR beta chains were confirmed in vitro to be specific for cytomegalovirus antigens. A later analysis found that most CMV-associated TCR beta chains appeared HLA-restricted, with HLA associations seemingly driven largely by CMV exposure. A total of roughly 160 TCR beta chains were listed by the study as associated with cytomegalovirus. The only immune exposure information available for the cohort was CMV serostatus. The authors suggested that the approach could potentially be extended to other disease states and immunological phenotypes. Because some donors lacked HLA typing at each locus, the association tests relied only on the typed subset. Compared with equally common non-associated chains, HLA-associated TCR beta chains in a later analysis were more clonally expanded and had lower generation probabilities. According to a later analysis, parvovirus B19, influenza, CMV and Epstein-Barr virus appeared linked to several top co-occurrence clusters. Specific HLA alleles were associated with over 15,000 TCR beta sequences at a false discovery rate of 0.05 in a later analysis. In both the original and validation cohorts, the classifier was reported to diagnose cytomegalovirus status with high specificity and sensitivity.

The CDR3 goes from the cysteine to the phenylalanine over 18 residues. Only the CDR3 part of the read is kept: 54 bases, read in frame from the first base. In the germline V gene, CDR1 corresponds to SGHTA and CDR2 to FQGTGA. Trimming accounts for 2 bases at V and 5 bases at J, while the number of junction bases matched to no gene is 15. Points on this clone: Its cognate antigen has yet to be identified. No clone much larger than this one lies a single base away; base qualities are absent.

The cohort was made up of roughly 670 healthy bone marrow donors. At the time of sampling, every cohort member was nominally healthy, though immune exposures that went unrecorded were likely present. The donor tested CMV seronegative and was one of the 352 seronegative cohort members. A peripheral blood sample was collected from each donor, and TCR beta sequencing was performed on peripheral blood mononuclear cells. Genomic DNA extraction from the blood cell samples was performed with the Qiagen DNeasy Blood Extraction Kit. The library was built by means of the immunoSEQ multiplex PCR assay. A mixture of 60 forward primers for TCR Vbeta segments and 13 reverse primers for TCR Jbeta segments was used in the multiplex PCR. The CDR3 region of rearranged TCR beta genes was amplified from genomic DNA by a multiplex PCR assay. The amplified TCR beta libraries were sequenced on the Illumina HiSeq System as 87-base-pair reads. On the study's bioinformatics: In a later analysis, approximately 74 million unique TCR beta chains were counted across the 650 to 700 repertoires, and around 11 million of these chains were shared by at least two donors. Raw reads were error-corrected and collapsed into unique sequences by a nearest-neighbor algorithm in which closely related sequences were merged to remove PCR and sequencing errors. V, D and J gene segments were assigned by aligning CDR3 sequences to IMGT reference sequences. For a sequence to be retained, at least a six-nucleotide match to both a V gene segment and a J gene segment was required. Rearrangements were classified as productive when the CDR3 lacked stop codons and remained in frame with V and J, and all other rearrangements were classified as non-productive. CDR3 was defined according to IMGT convention as the region running from the second conserved V-encoded cysteine to the conserved J-encoded phenylalanine. In an earlier analysis of 587 of the donors, sequences lacking an unambiguous match to a single V gene segment were excluded. An earlier analysis of several hundred of the donors classified V segments as functional when productive rearrangements were above 56.7% and as segregating when the standard deviation between donors was above 5%. To diagnose cytomegalovirus status from the catalog of TCR beta chain sequences, a statistical classification framework was built. In a later analysis, V and J genes were assigned by comparing TCR nucleotide sequences against IMGT/GENE-DB human TR gene sequences. Using the TCRdist pipeline, a later analysis assigned CDR3 sequences along with most-parsimonious VDJ recombination scenarios. In a later analysis, each TCR beta chain was defined by its CDR3 amino acid sequence together with its V-gene family, and reads lacking a unique V-gene family were excluded. As a way to deal with suspected cross-contamination and a sequencing artifact, a later analysis dropped approximately 590 nucleotide sequences that were highly shared and had low generation probability. In a later analysis, a clonal expansion index for each public chain was calculated from normalized within-repertoire ranks of inferred template counts. In a later analysis, generation probabilities were computed with a VDJ recombination model fitted to out-of-frame rearrangements, and the resulting probabilities were checked against IGoR. A later analysis scored TCR-TCR, TCR-HLA and TCR-CMV co-occurrence with hypergeometric tests, applying a repertoire-size bias correction to TCR pairs. To estimate false discovery rates, a later analysis permuted the HLA or CMV assignments 20 times. In a later analysis, co-occurring TCRs were grouped using DBSCAN, and TCRdist sequence similarity was added for clustering within HLA-allele-positive subsets. For co-occurrence clustering, repertoires with fewer than 30,000 or more than 120,000 public chains were excluded, along with four or five repertoires with anomalous nucleotide sharing. Here the immuneACCESS table is served through TCRdb, limited to in-frame sequences with V and J called. Missing clones are a known gap in these copies; in checked studies unresolved V genes cover under half, and the rest lacks a known reason. The D gene and trimming were derived from the DNA, and the V and J assignments and clone size from that table. The sample contains approximately 150,000 clones, approximately 83% of them found a single time. The ten largest clones represent 3% to 3.5% of the sample.

Material for sequencing was PBMCs. This TCR was sampled from a male donor in good health and CMV-seronegative. Recombination connected TRBV7-3 to TRBJ2-1; 7 bases in the junction line up with TRBD1. The CDR3 in this case is CASSLVANPRDSDNEQFF. Read as DNA, the sequence is TGTGCCAGCAGCTTAGTTGCCAATCCCCGGGACAGCGACAATGAGCAGTTCTTC.